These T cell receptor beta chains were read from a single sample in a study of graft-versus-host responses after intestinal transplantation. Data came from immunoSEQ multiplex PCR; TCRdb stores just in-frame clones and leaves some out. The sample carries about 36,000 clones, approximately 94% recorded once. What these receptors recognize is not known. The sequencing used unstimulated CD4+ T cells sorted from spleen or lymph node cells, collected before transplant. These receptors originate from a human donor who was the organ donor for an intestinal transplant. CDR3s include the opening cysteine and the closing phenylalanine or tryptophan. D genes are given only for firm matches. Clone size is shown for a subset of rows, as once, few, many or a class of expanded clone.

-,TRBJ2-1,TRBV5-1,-,CASRFGGIRNEQFF,TGCGCCAGCAGATTTGGGGGTATCAGGAATGAGCAGTTCTTC
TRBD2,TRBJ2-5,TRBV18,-,CASSLYSGGQETQYF,TGTGCCAGCTCACTTTATAGCGGGGGGCAAGAGACCCAGTACTTC
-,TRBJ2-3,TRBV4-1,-,CASSQDPRLTDTQYF,TGCGCCAGCAGCCAAGATCCACGGCTAACAGATACGCAGTATTTT
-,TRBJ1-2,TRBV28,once,CASSLRGAPNYGYTF,TGTGCCAGCAGTTTACGGGGGGCCCCTAACTATGGCTACACCTTC
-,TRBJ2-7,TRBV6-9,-,CASSYSRKGSYEQYF,TGTGCCAGCAGTTATTCGAGGAAGGGGAGCTACGAGCAGTACTTC
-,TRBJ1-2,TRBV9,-,CASSPQLNGYTF,TGTGCCAGCAGCCCACAATTAAATGGCTACACCTTC
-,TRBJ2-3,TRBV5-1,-,CASSLGLAGTDTQYF,TGCGCCAGCAGCTTGGGGCTAGCTGGCACAGATACGCAGTATTTT
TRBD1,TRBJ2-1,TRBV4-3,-,CASSHYIIQGADNEQFF,TGCGCCAGCAGCCACTATATCATCCAGGGGGCGGACAATGAGCAGTTCTTC
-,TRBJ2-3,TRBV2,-,CAGKGTDTQYF,TGTGCCGGCAAGGGCACAGATACGCAGTATTTT
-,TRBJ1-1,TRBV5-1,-,CASSPELGTEAFF,TGCGCCAGCAGCCCTGAGTTGGGGACTGAAGCTTTCTTT
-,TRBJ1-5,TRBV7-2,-,CASSLAGIQPQHF,TGTGCCAGCAGCTTAGCAGGAATTCAGCCCCAGCATTTT
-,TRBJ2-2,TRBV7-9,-,CASSLTAYTGELFF,TGTGCCAGCAGCTTAACAGCGTACACCGGGGAGCTGTTTTTT
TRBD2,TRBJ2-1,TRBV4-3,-,CASSQAGGLAPRNEQFF,TGCGCCAGCAGCCAAGCTGGGGGACTAGCGCCTAGGAATGAGCAGTTCTTC
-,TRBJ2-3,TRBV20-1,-,CSALPTDTQYF,TGCAGTGCCCTCCCGACAGATACGCAGTATTTT
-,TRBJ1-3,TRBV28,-,CASSWGSAGVSGNTIYF,TGTGCCAGCAGTTGGGGCAGCGCGGGGGTCTCTGGAAACACCATATATTTT
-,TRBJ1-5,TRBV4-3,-,CASSQEAGNQPQHF,TGCGCCAGCAGCCAAGAAGCCGGCAATCAGCCCCAGCATTTT
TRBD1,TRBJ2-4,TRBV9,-,CASSVGDRESNIQYF,TGTGCCAGCAGCGTCGGCGACAGGGAATCAAACATTCAGTACTTC
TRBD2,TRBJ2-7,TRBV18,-,CASSPTRGGYEQYF,TGTGCCAGCTCACCCACGCGCGGGGGCTACGAGCAGTACTTC
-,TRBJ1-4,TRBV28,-,CASSFTSNEKLFF,TGTGCCAGCAGTTTTACCAGCAATGAAAAACTGTTTTTT
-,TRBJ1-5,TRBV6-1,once,CASSGTVGQPQHF,TGTGCCAGCAGTGGGACAGTAGGGCAGCCCCAGCATTTT